This T cell receptor beta chain was sequenced in a study of blood T cell repertoires in COVID-19. Across the whole study: Both acute and convalescent COVID-19 samples were obtained from the United States, Italy and Spain. PBMCs, B-cell-depleted T cells, or T cells provided the cDNA or gDNA that made up the material.

Authors' data handling: Reference gene primers were amplified, and this amplification served to estimate nucleated cell counts. Data came from immunoSEQ multiplex PCR; TCRdb stores just in-frame clones and leaves some out. Clone size and V and J calls were adopted from that table, with D and trimming inferred from the DNA. Here the sample spans 95,000 to 100,000 clones, 85% being singletons. The CDR3 spans 14 residues. Germline-derived CDR1 and CDR2 are SNHLY and FYNNEI. V shed 5 bases, J shed 8 bases, and the junction held 6 bases outside the gene matches. The genes are TRBV2 and TRBJ1-4; 9 bases line up with TRBD1. Sample: peripheral blood. The sequence was collected from a woman aged 70 to 79 with active or convalescent COVID-19. The CDR3 sequence: CASSRDRVGEKLFF. In DNA form, the CDR3 reads TGTGCCAGCAGTCGGGACAGGGTAGGCGAAAAACTGTTTTTT.